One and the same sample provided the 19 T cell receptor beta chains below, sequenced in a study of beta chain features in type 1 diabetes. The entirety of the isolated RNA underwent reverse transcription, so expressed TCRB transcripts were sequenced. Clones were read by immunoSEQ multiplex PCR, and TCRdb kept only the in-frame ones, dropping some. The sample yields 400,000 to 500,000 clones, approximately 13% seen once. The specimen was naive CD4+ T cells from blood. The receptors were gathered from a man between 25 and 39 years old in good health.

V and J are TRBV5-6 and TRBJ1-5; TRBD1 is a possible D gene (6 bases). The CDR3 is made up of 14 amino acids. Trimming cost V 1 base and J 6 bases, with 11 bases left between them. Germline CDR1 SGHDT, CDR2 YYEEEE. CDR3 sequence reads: CASSLRGGGQPQHF. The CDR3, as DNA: TGTGCCAGCAGCTTGAGAGGGGGTGGTCAGCCCCAGCATTTT.

The CDR3 loop reads CASSLAFTQYF. For the CDR3, the DNA is TGTGCCAGCAGCTTAGCGTTCACGCAGTATTTT. This chain joins TRBV7-9 and TRBJ2-3, with D unclear. Germline values: CDR1 SEHNR, CDR2 FQNEAQ (reference sequence). The CDR3 runs 11 residues. Trimming cost V 0 bases and J 9 bases, with 4 bases left between them.

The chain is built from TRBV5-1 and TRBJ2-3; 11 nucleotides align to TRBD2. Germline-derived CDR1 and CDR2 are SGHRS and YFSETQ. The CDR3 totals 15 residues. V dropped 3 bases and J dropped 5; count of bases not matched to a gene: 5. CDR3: CASSSTSGRIDTQYF. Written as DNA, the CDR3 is TGCGCCAGCAGCTCCACTAGCGGGAGAATAGATACGCAGTATTTT.

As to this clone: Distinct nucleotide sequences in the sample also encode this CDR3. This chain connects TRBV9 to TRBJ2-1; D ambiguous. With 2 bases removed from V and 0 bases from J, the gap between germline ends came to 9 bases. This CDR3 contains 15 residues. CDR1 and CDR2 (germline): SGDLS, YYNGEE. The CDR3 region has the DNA TGTGCCAGCAGCGTGGGTGGGAACTCCTACAATGAGCAGTTCTTC. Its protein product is CASSVGGNSYNEQFF.

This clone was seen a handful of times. The CDR3 DNA follows: TGTGCCAGCCATCAAAGGGGCGGCCTCTACAATGAGCAGTTCTTC. Translated: CASHQRGGLYNEQFF. The chain employs TRBV6-5 and TRBJ2-1, with a tentative D call TRBD1 (5 bases). V was trimmed by 8 bases and J by 3 bases, leaving 17 bases between them. The CDR3 covers 15 residues. Looked up from germline, CDR1 is MNHEY and CDR2 is SVGAGI.

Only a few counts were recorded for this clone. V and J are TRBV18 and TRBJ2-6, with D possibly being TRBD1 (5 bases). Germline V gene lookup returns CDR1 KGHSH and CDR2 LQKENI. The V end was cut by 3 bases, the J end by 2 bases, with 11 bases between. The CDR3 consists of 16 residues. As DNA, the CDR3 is TGTGCCAGCTCACCCGCACCCAGGGCTGGGGCCAACGTCCTGACTTTC. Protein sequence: CASSPAPRAGANVLTF. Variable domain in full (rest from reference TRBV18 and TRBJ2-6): NAGVMQNPRHLVRRRGQEARLRCSPMKGHSHVYWYRQLPEEGLKFMVYLQKENIIDESGMPKERFSAEFPKEGPSILRIQQVVRGDSAAYFCASSPAPRAGANVLTFGAGSRLTVL.

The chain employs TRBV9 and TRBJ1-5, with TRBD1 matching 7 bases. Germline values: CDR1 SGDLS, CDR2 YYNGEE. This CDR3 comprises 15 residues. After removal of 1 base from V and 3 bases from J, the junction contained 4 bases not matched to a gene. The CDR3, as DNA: TGTGCCAGCAGCGTATCGGGACAGACCAATCAGCCCCAGCATTTT. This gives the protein CASSVSGQTNQPQHF. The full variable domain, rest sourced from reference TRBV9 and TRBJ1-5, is DSGVTQTPKHLITATGQRVTLRCSPRSGDLSVYWYQQSLDQGLQFLIQYYNGEERAKGNILERFSAQQFPDLHSELNLSSLELGDSALYFCASSVSGQTNQPQHFGDGTRLSIL.

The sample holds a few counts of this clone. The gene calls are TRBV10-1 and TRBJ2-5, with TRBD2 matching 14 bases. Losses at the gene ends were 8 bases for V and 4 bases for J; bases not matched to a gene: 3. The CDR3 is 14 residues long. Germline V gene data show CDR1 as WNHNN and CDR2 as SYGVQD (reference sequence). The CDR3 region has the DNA TGCGCCAGCGCCGGACTAGCGGGGGGAGAGACCCAGTACTTC. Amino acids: CASAGLAGGETQYF.

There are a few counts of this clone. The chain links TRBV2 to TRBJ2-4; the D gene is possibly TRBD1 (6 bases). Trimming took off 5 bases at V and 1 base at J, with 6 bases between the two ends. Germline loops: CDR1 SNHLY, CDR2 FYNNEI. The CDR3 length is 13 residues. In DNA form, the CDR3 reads TGTGCCAGCAGTCAGGGGGCCAAAAACATTCAGTACTTC. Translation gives CASSQGAKNIQYF.

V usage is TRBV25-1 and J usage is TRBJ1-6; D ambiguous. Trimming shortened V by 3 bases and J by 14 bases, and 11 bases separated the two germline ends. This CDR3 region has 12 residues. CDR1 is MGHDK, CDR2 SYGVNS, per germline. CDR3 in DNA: TGTGCCAGCAGTGAGAGTGGTTTGACCCTCCACTTT. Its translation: CASSESGLTLHF.

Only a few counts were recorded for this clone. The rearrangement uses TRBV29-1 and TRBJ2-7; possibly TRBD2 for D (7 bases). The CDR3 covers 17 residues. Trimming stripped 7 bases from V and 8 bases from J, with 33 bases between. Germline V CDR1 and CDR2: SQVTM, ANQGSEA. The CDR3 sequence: CSAVGIAGAPLASQQYV. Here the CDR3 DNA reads TGCAGCGCTGTAGGGATTGCGGGGGCGCCCTTAGCGAGTCAGCAGTACGTC.

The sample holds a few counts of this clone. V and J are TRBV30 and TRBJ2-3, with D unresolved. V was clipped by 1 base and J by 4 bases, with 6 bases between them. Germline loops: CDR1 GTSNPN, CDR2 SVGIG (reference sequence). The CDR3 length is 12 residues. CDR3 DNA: TGTGCCTGGAGTGCGTCATCAGATACGCAGTATTTT. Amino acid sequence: CAWSASSDTQYF.

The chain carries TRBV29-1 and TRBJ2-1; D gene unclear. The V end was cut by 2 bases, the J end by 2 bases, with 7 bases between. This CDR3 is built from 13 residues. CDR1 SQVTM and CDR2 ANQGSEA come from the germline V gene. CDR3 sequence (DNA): TGCAGCGTTGAATTGTCGGCCTACAATGAGCAGTTCTTC. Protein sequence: CSVELSAYNEQFF.

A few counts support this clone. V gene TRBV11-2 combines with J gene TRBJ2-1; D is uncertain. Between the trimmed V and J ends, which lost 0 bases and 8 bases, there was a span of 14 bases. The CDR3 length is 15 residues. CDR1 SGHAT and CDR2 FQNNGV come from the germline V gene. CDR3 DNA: TGTGCCAGCAGCTTAGATCAGGCAGGTTTCCATGAGCAGTTCTTC. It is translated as CASSLDQAGFHEQFF.

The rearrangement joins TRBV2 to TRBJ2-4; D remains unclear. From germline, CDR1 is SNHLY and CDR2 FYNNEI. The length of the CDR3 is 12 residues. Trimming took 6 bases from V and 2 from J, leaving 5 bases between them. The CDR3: CASRLTKNIQYF. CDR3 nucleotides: TGTGCCAGCAGGCTGACCAAAAACATTCAGTACTTC.

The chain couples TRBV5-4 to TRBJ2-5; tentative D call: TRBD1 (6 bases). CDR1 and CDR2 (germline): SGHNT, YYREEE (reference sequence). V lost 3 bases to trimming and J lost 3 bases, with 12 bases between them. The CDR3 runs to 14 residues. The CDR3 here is CASSSQGSEETQYF. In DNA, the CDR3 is TGTGCCAGCAGCTCACAGGGTAGCGAAGAGACCCAGTACTTC.

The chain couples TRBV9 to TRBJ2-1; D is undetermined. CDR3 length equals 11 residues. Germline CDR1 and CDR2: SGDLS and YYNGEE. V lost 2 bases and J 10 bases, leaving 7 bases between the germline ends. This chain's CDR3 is CASSVGLEQFF. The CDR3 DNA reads TGTGCCAGCAGCGTGGGCCTCGAGCAGTTCTTC.

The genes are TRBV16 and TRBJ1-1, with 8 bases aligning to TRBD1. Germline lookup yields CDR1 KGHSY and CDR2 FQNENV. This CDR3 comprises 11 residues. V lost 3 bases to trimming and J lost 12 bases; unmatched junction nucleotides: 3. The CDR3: CASSHNRGTFF. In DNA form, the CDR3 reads TGTGCCAGCAGCCATAACAGGGGGACTTTCTTT.

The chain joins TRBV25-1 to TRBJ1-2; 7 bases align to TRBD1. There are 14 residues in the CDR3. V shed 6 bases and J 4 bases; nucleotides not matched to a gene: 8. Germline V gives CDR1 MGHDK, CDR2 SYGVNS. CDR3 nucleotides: TGTGCCAGCAGCAATGCCGGGACAGCCTATGGCTACACCTTC. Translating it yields CASSNAGTAYGYTF.